This T cell receptor beta chain was identified during a study of blood T cells in healthy people across ages. Germline lookup yields CDR1 DFQATT and CDR2 SNEGSKA (reference sequence). This CDR3 comprises 13 residues. A second about 6 to 11 cycle PCR used barcoded and J-beta primers. TCRdb called the 5' RACE reads again in MiXCR, with one record for every CDR3 protein. The sample lists about 680,000 distinct CDR3 sequences, roughly 49% occurring once. The origin of this receptor is a woman aged 55-69 years in good health. The sample consisted of blood. V gene TRBV20-1 combines with J gene TRBJ2-7, with 9 bases that match TRBD1. The J call may be faulty, since TRBJ2-5 better matches the DNA end. The CDR3 loop reads CSAGGQGWETQYF. In DNA, the CDR3 is TGCAGTGCAGGGGGACAGGGTTGGGAGACCCAGTACTTC.